Listed below are T cell receptor beta chains from one sample, sequenced in a study of T cell changes during pregnancy in multiple sclerosis. Profiled with immunoSEQ multiplex PCR; TCRdb holds only in-frame clones, not every one. The sample carries under 100,000 clones, roughly 93% recorded once. The material sequenced was peripheral blood, taken in the third trimester of pregnancy. The receptors were gathered from a female donor with multiple sclerosis, enrolled in a pregnancy study. The CDR3 runs from the conserved cysteine through the conserved F or W. A D gene is named only where the DNA matches it firmly. The size of a clone is reported for some rows only, either as once, few or many, or as a class for expanded clones.

clone size,V gene,D gene,J gene,CDR3 protein,CDR3 DNA
NA,TRBV6-5,TRBD1,TRBJ1-2,CASRPGDRDNGYTF,TGTGCCAGCAGACCCGGGGACAGGGACAATGGCTACACCTTC
NA,TRBV10-3,TRBD2,TRBJ2-3,CAISPGGRGTTDTQYF,TGTGCCATCAGCCCGGGGGGGCGGGGGACCACAGATACGCAGTATTTT
NA,TRBV10-2,TRBD1,TRBJ1-4,CASMGDRGTEKLFF,TGCGCCAGCATGGGGGACAGGGGGACCGAAAAACTGTTTTTT
NA,TRBV7-3,TRBD2,TRBJ2-5,CASSFGGEETQYF,TGTGCCAGCAGCTTTGGGGGGGAGGAGACCCAGTACTTC
once,TRBV7-9,TRBD2,TRBJ2-1,CASSSPRRGGGNEQFF,TGTGCCAGCAGCTCCCCCCGGCGGGGGGGCGGCAATGAGCAGTTCTTC
NA,TRBV30,TRBD2,TRBJ2-1,CAWKSPGRGASSEQFF,TGTGCCTGGAAAAGCCCCGGGCGGGGGGCTTCGAGTGAGCAGTTCTTC
once,TRBV6-4,TRBD2,TRBJ2-2,CASKASGETGELFF,TGTGCCAGCAAGGCTAGCGGGGAGACCGGGGAGCTGTTTTTT
NA,TRBV5-1,NA,TRBJ1-2,CASSKPGEGKYGYTF,TGCGCCAGCAGCAAACCCGGGGAGGGTAAATATGGCTACACCTTC
NA,TRBV7-6,NA,TRBJ2-7,CASSLALPGEQYF,TGTGCCAGCAGCTTAGCTCTACCGGGCGAGCAGTACTTC
NA,TRBV10-3,NA,TRBJ1-1,CAIPPGGGTEAFF,TGTGCCATCCCACCGGGGGGGGGCACTGAAGCTTTCTTT
NA,TRBV5-1,TRBD1,TRBJ2-3,CASSWKRQGVPDTQYF,TGCGCCAGCAGCTGGAAAAGACAGGGGGTCCCAGATACGCAGTATTTT
once,TRBV10-3,TRBD1,TRBJ2-2,CATEARRGQGNTGELFF,TGTGCCACCGAAGCAAGGCGAGGACAGGGGAACACCGGGGAGCTGTTTTTT
NA,TRBV5-4,NA,TRBJ2-2,CASSLVLGTGELFF,TGTGCCAGCAGCTTGGTCCTCGGCACCGGGGAGCTGTTTTTT
NA,TRBV7-8,NA,TRBJ1-3,CASSLNYPGPLSGNTIYF,TGTGCCAGCAGCTTAAACTACCCCGGCCCCCTCTCTGGAAACACCATATATTTT
NA,TRBV20-1,NA,TRBJ2-7,CAAGSDAAQYF,TGTGCTGCGGGGTCGGATGCTGCGCAGTACTTC
NA,TRBV2,NA,TRBJ1-3,CASILQGRNTIYF,TGTGCCAGCATCCTTCAGGGGCGCAACACCATATATTTT
NA,TRBV2,TRBD1,TRBJ1-5,CASSIQGANQPQHF,TGTGCCAGCAGCATACAGGGGGCTAATCAGCCCCAGCATTTT
NA,TRBV5-1,TRBD2,TRBJ2-3,CASTRTSGGPDTQYF,TGCGCCAGCACAAGGACTAGCGGGGGGCCAGATACGCAGTATTTT
NA,TRBV5-4,TRBD1,TRBJ1-2,CASSTRTGSNYGYTF,TGTGCCAGCAGCACCCGGACAGGGTCTAACTATGGCTACACCTTC
NA,TRBV19,TRBD1,TRBJ1-1,CASRNSGTGGTEAFF,TGTGCCAGTCGAAACTCCGGGACAGGGGGCACTGAAGCTTTCTTT
NA,TRBV19,TRBD1,TRBJ1-4,CASSAQGADNEKLFF,TGTGCCAGTAGTGCCCAGGGGGCGGATAATGAAAAACTGTTTTTT
NA,TRBV7-9,TRBD1,TRBJ1-3,CASSLAFGQGASGNTIYF,TGTGCCAGCAGCTTAGCGTTTGGACAGGGGGCGTCGGGAAACACCATATATTTT
NA,TRBV7-6,NA,TRBJ2-7,CASSLAQGTIHEQYF,TGTGCCAGCAGCTTAGCACAGGGCACTATCCACGAGCAGTACTTC
NA,TRBV5-1,TRBD2,TRBJ2-5,CASSFVSGGAETQYF,TGCGCCAGCAGCTTCGTGAGCGGGGGGGCCGAGACCCAGTACTTC
NA,TRBV19,NA,TRBJ1-1,CASSILRTGDSMNTEAFF,TGTGCCAGTAGTATACTGCGTACGGGAGACAGTATGAACACTGAAGCTTTCTTT